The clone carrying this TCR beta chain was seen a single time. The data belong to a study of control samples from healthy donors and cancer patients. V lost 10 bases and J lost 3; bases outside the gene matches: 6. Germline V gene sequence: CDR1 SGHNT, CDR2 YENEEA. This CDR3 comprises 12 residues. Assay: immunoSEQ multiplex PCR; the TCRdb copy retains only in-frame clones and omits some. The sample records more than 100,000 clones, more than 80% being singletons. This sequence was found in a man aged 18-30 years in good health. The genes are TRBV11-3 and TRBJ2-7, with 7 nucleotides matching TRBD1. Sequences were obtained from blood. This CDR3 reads CATGQAFYEQYV. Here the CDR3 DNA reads TGTGCCACCGGACAGGCCTTCTACGAGCAGTACGTC.